This TCR beta chain is from a study of cytomegalovirus exposure and HLA in healthy donors. This clone was counted only a few times. Primers for the PCR totalled 60 Vbeta and 13 Jbeta. The table came from immunoSEQ multiplex PCR; TCRdb's copy has only in-frame clones and leaves some out. The sample lists tens of thousands of clones, around three quarters seen once, with 3.5% to 5.5% in the top ten. The CDR3 has 13 amino acids. Trimming pared 6 bases from V and 7 bases from J, leaving 13 bases between. The germline V gene encodes CDR1 SGHTA and CDR2 FQGNSA. This TCR derives from a man aged 35 to 55 in good health and CMV-seronegative. Sequencing was carried out using PBMCs. This chain uses TRBV7-2 with TRBJ1-5; D is unresolved. The chain's CDR3 is CASSKRDGQPQHF. CDR3 nucleotides: TGTGCCAGCAGTAAGAGGGATGGGCAGCCCCAGCATTTT.